Below are 5 T cell receptor beta chains sequenced from a single sample in a study of long-term antiretroviral therapy in people with HIV. Sequencing relied on immunoSEQ assay v3.0, run at survey level. The protocol was immunoSEQ multiplex PCR, while the TCRdb copy is restricted to in-frame clones and leaves out a portion. The sample holds roughly 25,000 clones, approximately 93% seen once. The sequences come from unsorted PBMCs, collected 7.6 years after starting antiretroviral therapy. The receptors come from a woman aged 35 to 49 with HIV.

The chain joins TRBV4-3 to TRBJ1-2; D remains unclear. Germline V gene lookup returns CDR1 LGHNA and CDR2 YSLEER. The V end lost 0 bases, the J end lost 0 bases, and 14 bases lay between the germline ends. There are 17 residues in the CDR3. CDR3 in amino acids: CASSQDQGSDANYGYTF. As DNA, the CDR3 is TGCGCCAGCAGCCAAGATCAAGGTTCAGATGCTAACTATGGCTACACCTTC.

In DNA, the CDR3 is TGTGCCAGCAGCTATGGGACTTACACTGAAGCTTTCTTT. As protein: CASSYGTYTEAFF. The V gene is TRBV7-9, the J gene TRBJ1-1; a weak D match, TRBD1 (5 bases). The CDR3 runs 13 residues. Germline V gene data show CDR1 as SEHNR and CDR2 as FQNEAQ (reference sequence). Between the trimmed V and J ends, which lost 4 bases and 3 bases, there was a span of 9 bases.

This sequence joins TRBV6-5 and TRBJ1-2; 12 bases line up with TRBD1. V lost 6 bases to trimming and J lost 7 bases; unmatched junction nucleotides: 9. The CDR3 consists of 15 residues. Germline assignment: CDR1 MNHEY and CDR2 SVGAGI. CDR3 region: CASSNRDRGLSGYTF. The CDR3 nucleotides are TGTGCCAGCAGCAACCGGGACAGGGGGCTCAGTGGCTACACCTTC.

The rearrangement uses TRBV6-6 and TRBJ1-6, with 7 bases that match TRBD1. V lost 5 bases to trimming and J lost 9 bases; unmatched junction nucleotides: 4. Germline values: CDR1 MNHNY, CDR2 SVGAGI (reference sequence). The CDR3 has 13 residues. DNA of the CDR3: TGTGCCAGCAGTACAGGGACAGCTTCACCCCTCCACTTT. Translation: CASSTGTASPLHF.

This chain connects TRBV5-6 to TRBJ1-2; 8 nucleotides match TRBD1. J was trimmed by 1 base and V by 4 bases; bases with no gene match: 6. Germline V CDR1 and CDR2: SGHDT, YYEEEE. This CDR3 is 15 amino acids long. CDR3 in amino acids: CASSRTGSGNYGYTF. CDR3 in DNA: TGTGCCAGCAGCCGGACAGGGAGTGGTAACTATGGCTACACCTTC.